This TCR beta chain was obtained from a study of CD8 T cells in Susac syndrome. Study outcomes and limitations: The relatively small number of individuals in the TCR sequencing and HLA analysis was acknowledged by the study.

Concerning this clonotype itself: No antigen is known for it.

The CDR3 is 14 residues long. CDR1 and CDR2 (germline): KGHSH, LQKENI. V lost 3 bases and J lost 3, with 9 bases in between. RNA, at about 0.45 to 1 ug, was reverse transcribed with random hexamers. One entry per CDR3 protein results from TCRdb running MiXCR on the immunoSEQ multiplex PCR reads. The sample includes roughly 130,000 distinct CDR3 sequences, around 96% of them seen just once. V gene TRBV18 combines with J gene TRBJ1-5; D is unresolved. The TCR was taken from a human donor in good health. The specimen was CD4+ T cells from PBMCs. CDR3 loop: CASSPDTDNQPQHF. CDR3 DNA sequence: TGTGCCAGCTCACCTGACACAGACAATCAGCCCCAGCATTTT.